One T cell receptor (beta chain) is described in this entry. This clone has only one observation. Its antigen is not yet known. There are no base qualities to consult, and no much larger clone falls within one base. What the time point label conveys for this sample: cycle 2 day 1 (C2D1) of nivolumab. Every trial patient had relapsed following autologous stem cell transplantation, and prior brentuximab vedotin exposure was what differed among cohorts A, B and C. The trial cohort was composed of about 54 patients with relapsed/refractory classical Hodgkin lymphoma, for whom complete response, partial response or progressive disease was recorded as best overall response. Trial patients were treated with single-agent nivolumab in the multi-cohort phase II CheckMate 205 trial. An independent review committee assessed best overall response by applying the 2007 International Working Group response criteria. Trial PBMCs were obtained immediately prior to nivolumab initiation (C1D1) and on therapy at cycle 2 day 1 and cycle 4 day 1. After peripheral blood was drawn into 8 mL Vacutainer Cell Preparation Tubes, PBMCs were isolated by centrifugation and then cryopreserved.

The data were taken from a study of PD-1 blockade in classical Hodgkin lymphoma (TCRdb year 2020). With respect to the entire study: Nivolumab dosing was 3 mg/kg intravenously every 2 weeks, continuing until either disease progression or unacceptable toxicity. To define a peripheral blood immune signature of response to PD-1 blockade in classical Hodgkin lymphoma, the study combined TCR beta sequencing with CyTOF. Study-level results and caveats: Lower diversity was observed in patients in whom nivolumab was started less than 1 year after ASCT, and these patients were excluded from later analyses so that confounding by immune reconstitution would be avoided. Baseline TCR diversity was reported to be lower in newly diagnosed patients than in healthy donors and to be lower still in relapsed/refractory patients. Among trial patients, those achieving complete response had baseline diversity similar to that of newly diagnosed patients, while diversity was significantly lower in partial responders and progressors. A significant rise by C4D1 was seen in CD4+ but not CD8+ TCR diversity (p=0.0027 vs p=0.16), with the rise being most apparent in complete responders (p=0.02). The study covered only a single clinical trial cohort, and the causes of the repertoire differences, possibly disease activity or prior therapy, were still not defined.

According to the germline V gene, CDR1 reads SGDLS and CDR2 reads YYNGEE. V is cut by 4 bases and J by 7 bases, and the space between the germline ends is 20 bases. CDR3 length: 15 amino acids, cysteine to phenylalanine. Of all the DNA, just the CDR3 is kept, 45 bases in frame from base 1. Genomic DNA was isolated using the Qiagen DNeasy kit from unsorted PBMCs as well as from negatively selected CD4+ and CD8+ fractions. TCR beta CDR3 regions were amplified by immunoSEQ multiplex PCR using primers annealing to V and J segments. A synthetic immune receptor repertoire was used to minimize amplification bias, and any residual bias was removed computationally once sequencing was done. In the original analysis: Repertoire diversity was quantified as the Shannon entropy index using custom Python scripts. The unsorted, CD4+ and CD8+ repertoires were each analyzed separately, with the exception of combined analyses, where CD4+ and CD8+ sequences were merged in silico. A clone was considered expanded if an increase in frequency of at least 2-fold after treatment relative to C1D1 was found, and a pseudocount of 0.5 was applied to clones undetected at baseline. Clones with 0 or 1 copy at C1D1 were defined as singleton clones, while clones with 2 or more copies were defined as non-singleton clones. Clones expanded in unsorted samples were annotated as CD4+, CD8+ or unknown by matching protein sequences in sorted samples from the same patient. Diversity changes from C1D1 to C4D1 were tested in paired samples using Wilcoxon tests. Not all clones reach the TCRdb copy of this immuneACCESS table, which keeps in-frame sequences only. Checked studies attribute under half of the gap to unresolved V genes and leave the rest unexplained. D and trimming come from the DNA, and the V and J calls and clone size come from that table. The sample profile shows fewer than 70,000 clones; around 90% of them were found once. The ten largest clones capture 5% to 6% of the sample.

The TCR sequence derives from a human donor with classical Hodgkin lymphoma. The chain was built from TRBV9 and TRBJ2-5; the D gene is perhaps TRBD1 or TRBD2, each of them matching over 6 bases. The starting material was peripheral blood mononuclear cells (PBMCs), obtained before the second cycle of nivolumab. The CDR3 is CASSQNGGGWVTQYF. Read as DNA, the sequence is TGTGCCAGCAGCCAAAACGGGGGCGGATGGGTGACCCAGTACTTC.